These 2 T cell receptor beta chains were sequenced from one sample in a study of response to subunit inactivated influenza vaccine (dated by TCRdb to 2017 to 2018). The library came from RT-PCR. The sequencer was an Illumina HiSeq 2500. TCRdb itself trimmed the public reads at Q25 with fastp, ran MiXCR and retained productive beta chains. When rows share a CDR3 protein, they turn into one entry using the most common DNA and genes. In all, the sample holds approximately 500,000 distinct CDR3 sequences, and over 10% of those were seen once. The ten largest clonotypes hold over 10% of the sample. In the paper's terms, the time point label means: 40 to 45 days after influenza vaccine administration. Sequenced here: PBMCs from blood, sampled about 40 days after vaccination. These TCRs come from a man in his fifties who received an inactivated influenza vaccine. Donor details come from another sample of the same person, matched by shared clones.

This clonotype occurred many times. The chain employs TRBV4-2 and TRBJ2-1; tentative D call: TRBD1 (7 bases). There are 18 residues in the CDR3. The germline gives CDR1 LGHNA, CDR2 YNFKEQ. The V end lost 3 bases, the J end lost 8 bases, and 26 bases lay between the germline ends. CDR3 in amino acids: CASSHQRNNRGRGDEQFF. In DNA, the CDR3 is TGTGCCAGCAGCCACCAGAGAAACAACAGGGGAAGGGGGGATGAGCAGTTCTTC.

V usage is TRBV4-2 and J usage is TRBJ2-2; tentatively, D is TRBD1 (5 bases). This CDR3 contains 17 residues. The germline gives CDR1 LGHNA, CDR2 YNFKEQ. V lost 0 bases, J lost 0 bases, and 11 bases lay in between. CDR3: CASSQDLSRANTGELFF. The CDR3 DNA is TGTGCCAGCAGCCAAGATCTATCCAGGGCGAACACCGGGGAGCTGTTTTTT.